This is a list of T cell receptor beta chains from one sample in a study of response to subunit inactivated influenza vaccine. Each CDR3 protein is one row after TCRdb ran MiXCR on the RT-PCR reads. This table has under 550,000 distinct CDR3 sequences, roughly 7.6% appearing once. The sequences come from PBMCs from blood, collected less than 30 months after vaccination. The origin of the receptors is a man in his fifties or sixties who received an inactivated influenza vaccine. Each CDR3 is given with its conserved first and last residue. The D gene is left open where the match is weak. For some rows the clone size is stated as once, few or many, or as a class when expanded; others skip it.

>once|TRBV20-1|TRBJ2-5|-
TGCAGTGCTAGTAGAGCAGACTGTGGCTTC
CSASRADCGF
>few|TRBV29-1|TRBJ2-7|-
TGCAGCGTTGAATTTGGCGGGGAAGAGCAGTACTTC
CSVEFGGEEQYF
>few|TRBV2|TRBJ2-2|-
TGTGCCAGCAGTGAGAACGCCGGGGAGCTGTTTTTT
CASSENAGELFF
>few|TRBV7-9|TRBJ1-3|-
TGTGCCAGCAGCTTAGCGCGGCGGAGTCGACGAAACACCATATATTTT
CASSLARRSRRNTIYF
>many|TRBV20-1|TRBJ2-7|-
TGCAGTGCTAGTGGGGGTTTAGGCTACGAGCAGTACTTC
CSASGGLGYEQYF
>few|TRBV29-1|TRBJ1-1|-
TGCAGCGTTGAAGATGCCAGGGGTACCACTGAAGCTTTCTTT
CSVEDARGTTEAFF
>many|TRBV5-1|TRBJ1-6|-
TGCGCCAGCAGCTTGGCCGGGACACTGAGTGGTTCACCCCTCCACTTT
CASSLAGTLSGSPLHF
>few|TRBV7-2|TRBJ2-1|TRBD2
TGTGCCAGCAGCTTTAATAGCGGGAGGGGCAATGAGCAGTTCTTC
CASSFNSGRGNEQFF
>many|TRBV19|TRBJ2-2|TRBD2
TGTGCCAGTAGTAAACTAGCGGTGAACACCGGGGAGCTGTTTTTT
CASSKLAVNTGELFF
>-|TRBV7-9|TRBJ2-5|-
TGTGCCAGCAGCGACCCGACAGGACAAGAGACCCAGTACTTC
CASSDPTGQETQYF
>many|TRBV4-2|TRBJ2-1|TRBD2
TGTGCCAGCAGCCAAGATGAGGAACTAGCGGGAGTTTTTCCCGACAATGAGCAGTTCTTC
CASSQDEELAGVFPDNEQFF
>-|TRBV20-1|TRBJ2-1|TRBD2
TGCAGTCAAACTAGCGGACTCCTTTCAAGCTCCTACAATGAGCAGTTCTTC
CSQTSGLLSSSYNEQFF
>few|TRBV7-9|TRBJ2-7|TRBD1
TGTGCCAGCAGCTCGGGACAGAGTAAATACGAGCAGTACTTC
CASSSGQSKYEQYF
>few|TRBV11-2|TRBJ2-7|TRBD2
TGTGCCAGCAGCTTAGGGTTAGCGGGGGACGACGAGCAGTACTTC
CASSLGLAGDDEQYF
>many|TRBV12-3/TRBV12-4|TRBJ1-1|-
TGTGCCAGCAGACCCCCTGGGCTCACTGAAGCTTTCTTT
CASRPPGLTEAFF
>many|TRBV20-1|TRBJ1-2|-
TGCAGTGCTATACATTGGATTTATGGCTACACCTTC
CSAIHWIYGYTF
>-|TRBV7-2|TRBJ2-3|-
TGTGCCAGCAGCTTAGGGAGGGTTACGCAGTATTTT
CASSLGRVTQYF
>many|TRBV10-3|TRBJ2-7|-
TGTGCCATCAGTGCGGTGAAGGGGGGGTCGGCCGAGCAGTACTTC
CAISAVKGGSAEQYF
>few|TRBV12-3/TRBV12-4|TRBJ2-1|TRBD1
TGTGCCAGCATTTCTAGGACAGGTGGGGATTATGAGCAGTTCTTC
CASISRTGGDYEQFF
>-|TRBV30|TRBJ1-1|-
TGTGCCTGGAGCACTACCCCCTTGAGGGCTTTCTTT
CAWSTTPLRAFF
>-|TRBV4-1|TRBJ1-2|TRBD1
TGCGCCAGCAGCCAAGACAGGGGGCGAGGGTATGGCTACACCTTC
CASSQDRGRGYGYTF
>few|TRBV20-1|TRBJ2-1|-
TGCAGTGCTAGAGTTCTAGGGGAGCCATACAATGAGCAGTTCTTC
CSARVLGEPYNEQFF
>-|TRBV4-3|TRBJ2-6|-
TGCGCCAGCAGCCAAGTCCTCTCTGGGGCCAACGTCCTGACTTTC
CASSQVLSGANVLTF
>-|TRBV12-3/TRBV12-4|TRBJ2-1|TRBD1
TGTGCCAGCAGTTTTGGGACAGGGGTGATGCAGTTCTTC
CASSFGTGVMQFF
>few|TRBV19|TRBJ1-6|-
TGTGCCAGTAGGGTACAGGGTGTTAATTCACCCCTCCACTTT
CASRVQGVNSPLHF
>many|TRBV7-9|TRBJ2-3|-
TGTGCCAGCAGCCTTTTATCGGCGGGAGATACGCAGTATTTT
CASSLLSAGDTQYF
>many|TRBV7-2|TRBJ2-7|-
TGTGCCAGCGGCTACCGATACGAGCAGTACTTC
CASGYRYEQYF
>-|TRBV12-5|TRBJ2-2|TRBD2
TGTGCTAGTGGCCTAGCGGGAACCACCGGGGAGCTGTTTTTT
CASGLAGTTGELFF
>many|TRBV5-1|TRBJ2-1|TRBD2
TGCGCCAGCAGCCCGGGTGGTAGCGGGGGCTACAATGAGCAGTTCTTC
CASSPGGSGGYNEQFF
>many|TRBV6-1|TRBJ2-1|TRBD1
TGTGCCAGCAGTGAAAATGCAGGGGGCTCCTACAATGAGCAGTTCTTC
CASSENAGGSYNEQFF
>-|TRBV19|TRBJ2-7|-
TGTGCCAGTAGTAATTCACCCTACGAGCAGTACTTC
CASSNSPYEQYF
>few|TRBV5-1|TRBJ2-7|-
TGCGCCAGCAGCTTGGTTCCGGGTTCCGCCTACGAGCAGTACTTC
CASSLVPGSAYEQYF
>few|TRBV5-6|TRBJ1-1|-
TGTGCCAGCAGCTTGGATTTGGGGGGCCCATACACTGAAGCTTTCTTT
CASSLDLGGPYTEAFF
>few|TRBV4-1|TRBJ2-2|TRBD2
TGCGCCAGCAGCAAAAGGACTAGCGGGGCGGGCACCGGGGAGCTGGTTTTT
CASSKRTSGAGTGELVF
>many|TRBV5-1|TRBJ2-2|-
TGCGCCAGCAGCTTCCGGGTATCGAACACCGGGGAGCTGTTTTTT
CASSFRVSNTGELFF
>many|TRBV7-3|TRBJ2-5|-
TGTGCCAGCAGCCCCCAGGGCTCACGCCACTCGACCCAGTACTTC
CASSPQGSRHSTQYF
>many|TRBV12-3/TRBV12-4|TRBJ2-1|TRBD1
TGTGCCAGCAGCCGGGACAGGGCTAATGAGCAGTTCTTC
CASSRDRANEQFF
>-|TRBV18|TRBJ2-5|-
TGTGCCAGCTCACCTTCGTCGCGGTCCCCCGGAGAGACCCAGTACTTC
CASSPSSRSPGETQYF
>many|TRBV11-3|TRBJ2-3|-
TGTGCCAGCAGCTTGGATAGAACAGATACGCAGTATTTT
CASSLDRTDTQYF
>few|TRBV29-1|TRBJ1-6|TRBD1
TGCAGCGTTGGGGATGGGACAGGAAATAATTCACCCCTCCACTTT
CSVGDGTGNNSPLHF
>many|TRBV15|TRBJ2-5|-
TGTGCCACCTCCCTGGTACCACTGTACCAAGAGACCCAGTACTTC
CATSLVPLYQETQYF
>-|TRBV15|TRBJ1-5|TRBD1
TGTGCCACCAGCAGAGGGACAGGGGGCCAGCCCCAGCATTTT
CATSRGTGGQPQHF
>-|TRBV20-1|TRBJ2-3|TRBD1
TGCAGTGCTAGAGATGGGACAGGGGACTCTCTCGGTACGCAGTATTTT
CSARDGTGDSLGTQYF
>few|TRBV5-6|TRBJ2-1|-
TGTGCCAGCAGCTTGGCCGGCTTTGGAGAGCAGTTCTTC
CASSLAGFGEQFF
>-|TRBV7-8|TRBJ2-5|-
TGTGCCAGCAGCTCGGGAAGGCCTATCCAAGAGACCCAGTACTTC
CASSSGRPIQETQYF
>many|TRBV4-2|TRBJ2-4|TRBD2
TGTGCCAGCAGCCAGGCCAGCGGGGCAGCCAAAAACATTCAGTACTTC
CASSQASGAAKNIQYF
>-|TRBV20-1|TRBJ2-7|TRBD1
TGCAGTGCCCAACCGGGACAGGGGCCAACCTACGAGCAGTACTTC
CSAQPGQGPTYEQYF
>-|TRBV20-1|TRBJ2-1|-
TGCAGTGCTAGTAGTGTTAGGACATACTCCTACAATGAGCAGTTCTTC
CSASSVRTYSYNEQFF
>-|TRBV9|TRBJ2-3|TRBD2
TGTGCCAGCAGCGCAGAACTAGCGTTAAGCACAGATACGCAGTATTTT
CASSAELALSTDTQYF
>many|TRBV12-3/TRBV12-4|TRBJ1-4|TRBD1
TGTGCCAGCAGTGCCTGGACAGGGGCAAATGAAAAACTGTTTTTT
CASSAWTGANEKLFF
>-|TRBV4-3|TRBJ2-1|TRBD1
TGCGCCAGCAGGGGGGGACCGGGACAGGGAGAGAATGAGCAGTTCTTC
CASRGGPGQGENEQFF